This T cell receptor (beta chain) was identified during a study of blood T cell repertoires in COVID-19. As for the study in general: Collection of acute and convalescent COVID-19 samples took place in the United States, Italy and Spain. PBMCs, B-cell-depleted T cells, or T cells were the source of the cDNA or gDNA that made up the material.

The germline gives CDR1 MNHEY, CDR2 SVGAGI. The trim removed 6 bases at V and 2 bases at J, leaving 7 bases unmatched. CDR3 length equals 15 residues. This clone occurred a few times. Authors' data handling: Amplification from reference gene primers served as the basis for estimated nucleated cell counts. The repertoire was sequenced with immunoSEQ multiplex PCR; TCRdb's copy has only in-frame clones and lacks some. V, J and clone size are those of that table, while D and trimming were read from the DNA. The sample shows 150,000 or so clones, around 81% of them seen only once. Sequencing was performed on peripheral blood. The receptor was derived from a woman aged 40 to 50 with active or convalescent COVID-19. The chain uses TRBV6-5 and TRBJ2-5; 9 bases are shared with TRBD1. CDR3 in amino acids: CASRAGTGIQETQYF. In DNA form, the CDR3 reads TGTGCCAGCAGGGCCGGGACAGGGATTCAAGAGACCCAGTACTTC.